The T cell receptor beta chain under discussion was sequenced for a study of OX40 agonist ivuxolimab in advanced cancers. General study findings and limits: Some patients who did not respond also had low normalized T-cell clonal expansion. CD8+ T cells showed, on average, more clonal expansion than CD4+ cells.

A word on this clone: Its antigen is not identified.

Only in-frame clones appear in the TCRdb table, and some are missing; sequencing was by immunoSEQ multiplex PCR. Of fewer than 90,000 clones listed, less than 90% are singletons. Samples were taken at baseline and on day 1 of cycles 4 and 7. From germline, CDR1 is SGHTS and CDR2 YDEGEE. CDR3 size: 13 residues. V lost 4 bases and J lost 11, with 18 bases in between. The V call is TRBV5-8, the J call TRBJ1-1, with a possible D match to TRBD1 (6 bases). The sequence was obtained from an adult with an advanced solid tumor such as melanoma, head and neck, liver or kidney cancer. Sample: CD4+ or CD8+ T cells sorted from blood, taken in a trial of the OX40 agonist ivuxolimab. The DNA for the CDR3 is TGTGCCAGCAGCGGTCGGACAGCCGGTTGGGCTTTCTTT. It encodes CASSGRTAGWAFF.